The rows below give T cell receptor beta chains drawn from one sample of a study of cytomegalovirus exposure and HLA in healthy donors. Only in-frame clones appear in the TCRdb table, and some are missing; sequencing was by immunoSEQ multiplex PCR. The sample comprises more than 140,000 clones, 60% to 80% of which are singletons, and 0.5% to 0.85% rests with the top ten. Input material: PBMCs. Receptors originate from a male donor in good health and CMV-seronegative. Both conserved end residues are part of each CDR3. A D gene is named only where the DNA matches it firmly. The size field is filled for only some rows; it gives once, few, many or a size class.

TRBJ2-7 TRBD1 . TRBV19 CASSPGQGPSYEQYF TGTGCCAGTAGTCCGGGACAGGGGCCTTCCTACGAGCAGTACTTC
TRBJ1-2 TRBD1 once TRBV27 CASSLSGTVGYTF TGTGCCAGCAGTTTATCGGGGACAGTCGGCTACACCTTC
TRBJ2-7 . . TRBV5-1 CASSWHRESINEQYF TGCGCCAGCAGCTGGCACAGGGAGTCGATCAACGAGCAGTACTTC
TRBJ2-1 TRBD2 . TRBV5-6 CASSLAGSSGGRGIF TGTGCCAGCAGCTTGGCAGGGTCTAGCGGTGGGAGAGGCATCTTC
TRBJ2-3 TRBD2 . TRBV15 CATKTSGGRGDTQYF TGTGCCACCAAAACTAGCGGGGGCCGAGGTGATACGCAGTATTTT
TRBJ1-1 TRBD1 . TRBV11-2 CASSEYRGVEAFF TGTGCCAGCAGCGAATACAGGGGTGTTGAAGCTTTCTTT
TRBJ2-2 TRBD2 once TRBV2 CASNVAGEGELFF TGTGCCAGCAATGTAGCGGGAGAGGGGGAGCTGTTTTTT
TRBJ2-2 TRBD1 once TRBV7-9 CASAPGQISANTGELFF TGTGCCAGCGCTCCGGGACAGATATCCGCGAACACCGGGGAGCTGTTTTTT
TRBJ2-1 TRBD2 . TRBV2 CASRVLAGGDEQFF TGTGCCAGCAGAGTACTAGCGGGGGGCGATGAGCAGTTCTTC
TRBJ2-7 TRBD1 . TRBV6-5 CASGEGTGFHEQYF TGTGCCAGCGGTGAGGGGACAGGGTTCCACGAGCAGTACTTC
TRBJ1-1 . . TRBV6-1 CASRDPGGWGTEAFF TGTGCCAGCAGAGACCCGGGAGGGTGGGGCACTGAAGCTTTCTTT
TRBJ2-1 . . TRBV7-2 CASSLFISEQFF TGTGCCAGCAGCTTATTCATCAGTGAGCAGTTCTTC
TRBJ1-5 TRBD1 . TRBV5-1 CASSFGQGNQPQHF TGCGCCAGCAGCTTCGGACAGGGAAATCAGCCCCAGCATTTT
TRBJ2-5 . . TRBV30 CAWSDPWRMVQETQYF TGTGCCTGGAGTGACCCCTGGCGGATGGTTCAAGAGACCCAGTACTTC